Here is one TCR beta chain with its context. The sample belongs to a study of blood T cells in healthy people across ages. Germline CDR1 SGHKS, CDR2 YYEKEE (reference sequence). This CDR3 is 19 amino acids long. V lost 2 bases and J 2 bases, leaving 24 bases between the germline ends. Next came a second PCR, run for about 7 to 11 cycles, which used a sample-barcoded 5' primer along with a J-beta primer mix. TCRdb redid the calling of the 5' RACE reads with MiXCR, one entry per CDR3 protein. The repertoire holds about 810,000 distinct CDR3 sequences, with 36% as singletons. The source of this sequence is a man younger than 30 in good health. V gene TRBV5-5 combines with J gene TRBJ2-3; no firm D call. The sample was blood. The CDR3 protein is CASSFVWGQRLRNTDTQYF. The CDR3 DNA is TGTGCCAGCAGCTTCGTCTGGGGTCAGAGGCTAAGAAACACAGATACGCAGTATTTT.